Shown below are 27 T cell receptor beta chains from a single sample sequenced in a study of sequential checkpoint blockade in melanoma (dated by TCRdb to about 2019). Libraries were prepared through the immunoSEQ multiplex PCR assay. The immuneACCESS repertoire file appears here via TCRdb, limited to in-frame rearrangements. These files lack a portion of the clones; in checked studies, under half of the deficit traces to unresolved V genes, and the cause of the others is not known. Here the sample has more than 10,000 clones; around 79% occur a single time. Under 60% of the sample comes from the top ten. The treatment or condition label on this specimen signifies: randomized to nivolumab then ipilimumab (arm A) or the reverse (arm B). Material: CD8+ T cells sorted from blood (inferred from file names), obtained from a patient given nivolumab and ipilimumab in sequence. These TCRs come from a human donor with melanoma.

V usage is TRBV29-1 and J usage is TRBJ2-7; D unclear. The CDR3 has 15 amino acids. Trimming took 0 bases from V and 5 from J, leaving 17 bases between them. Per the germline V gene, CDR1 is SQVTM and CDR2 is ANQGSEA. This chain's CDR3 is CSVEEMEPGSNEQYF. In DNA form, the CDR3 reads TGCAGCGTTGAAGAAATGGAGCCTGGATCGAACGAGCAGTACTTC.

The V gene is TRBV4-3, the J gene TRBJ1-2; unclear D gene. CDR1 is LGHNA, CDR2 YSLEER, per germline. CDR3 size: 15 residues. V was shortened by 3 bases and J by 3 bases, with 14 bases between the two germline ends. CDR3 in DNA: TGCGCCAGCAGCCAGGTTTGGACTGGCGACTATGGCTACACCTTC. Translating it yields CASSQVWTGDYGYTF.

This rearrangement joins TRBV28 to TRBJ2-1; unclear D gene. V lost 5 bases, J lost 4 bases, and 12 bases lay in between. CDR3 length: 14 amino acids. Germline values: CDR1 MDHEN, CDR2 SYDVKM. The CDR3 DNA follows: TGTGCCAGCAGTCGACTGGAGTCTTACAATGAGCAGTTCTTC. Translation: CASSRLESYNEQFF.

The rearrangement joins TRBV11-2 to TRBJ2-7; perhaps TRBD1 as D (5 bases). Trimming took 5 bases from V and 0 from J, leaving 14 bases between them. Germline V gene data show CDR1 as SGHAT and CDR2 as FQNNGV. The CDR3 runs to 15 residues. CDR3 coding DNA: TGTGCCAGCAGCCTAACAGGAATAAGCTCCTACGAGCAGTACTTC. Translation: CASSLTGISSYEQYF.

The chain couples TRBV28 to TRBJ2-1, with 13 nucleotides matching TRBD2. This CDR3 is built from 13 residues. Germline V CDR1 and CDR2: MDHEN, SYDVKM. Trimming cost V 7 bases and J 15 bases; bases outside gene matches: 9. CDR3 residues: CASTRLAGGPGFF. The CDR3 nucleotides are TGTGCCAGCACCAGACTAGCGGGGGGCCCGGGGTTCTTC.

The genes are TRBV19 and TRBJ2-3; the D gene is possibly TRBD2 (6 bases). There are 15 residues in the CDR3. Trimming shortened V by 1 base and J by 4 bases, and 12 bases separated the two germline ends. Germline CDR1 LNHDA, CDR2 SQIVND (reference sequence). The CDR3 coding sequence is TGTGCCAGTAGTATAGTAGTCGGGGGACCAGATACGCAGTATTTT. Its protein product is CASSIVVGGPDTQYF. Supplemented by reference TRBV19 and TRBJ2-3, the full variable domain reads DGGITQSPKYLFRKEGQNVTLSCEQNLNHDAMYWYRQDPGQGLRLIYYSQIVNDFQKGDIAEGYSVSREKKESFPLTVTSAQKNPTAFYLCASSIVVGGPDTQYFGPGTRLTVL.

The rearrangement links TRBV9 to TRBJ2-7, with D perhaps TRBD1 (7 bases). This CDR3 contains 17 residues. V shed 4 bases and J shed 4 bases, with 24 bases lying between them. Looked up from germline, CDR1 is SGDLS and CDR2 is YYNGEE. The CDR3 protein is CASSHKVGGGPEYEQYF. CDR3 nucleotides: TGTGCCAGCAGCCATAAGGTCGGAGGGGGCCCTGAATACGAGCAGTACTTC.

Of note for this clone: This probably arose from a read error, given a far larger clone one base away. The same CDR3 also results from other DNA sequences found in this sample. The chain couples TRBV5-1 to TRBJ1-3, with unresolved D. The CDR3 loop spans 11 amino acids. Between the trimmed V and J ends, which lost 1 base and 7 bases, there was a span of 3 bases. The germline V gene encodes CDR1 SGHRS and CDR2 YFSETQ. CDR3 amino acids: CASSLLNTIYF. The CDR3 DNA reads TGCGCCAGCAGCTTGCTCAACACCATATATTTT.

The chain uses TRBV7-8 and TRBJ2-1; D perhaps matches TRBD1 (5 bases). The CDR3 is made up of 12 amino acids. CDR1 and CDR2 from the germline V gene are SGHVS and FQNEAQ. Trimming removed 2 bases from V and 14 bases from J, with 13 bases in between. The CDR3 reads CASSLPDSDEFF. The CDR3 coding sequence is TGTGCCAGCAGCTTACCCGACAGTGATGAGTTCTTC. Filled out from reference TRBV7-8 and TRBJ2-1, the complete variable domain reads GAGVSQSPRYKVAKRGQDVALRCDPISGHVSLFWYQQALGQGPEFLTYFQNEAQLDKSGLPSDRFFAERPEGSVSTLKIQRTQQEDSAVYLCASSLPDSDEFFGPGTRLTVL.

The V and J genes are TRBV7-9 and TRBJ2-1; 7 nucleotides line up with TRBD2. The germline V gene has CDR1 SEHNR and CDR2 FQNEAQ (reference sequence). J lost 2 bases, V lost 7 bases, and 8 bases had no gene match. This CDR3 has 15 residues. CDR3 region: CASTGGESTYNEQFF. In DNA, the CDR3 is TGTGCCAGCACTGGGGGGGAATCTACCTACAATGAGCAGTTCTTC.

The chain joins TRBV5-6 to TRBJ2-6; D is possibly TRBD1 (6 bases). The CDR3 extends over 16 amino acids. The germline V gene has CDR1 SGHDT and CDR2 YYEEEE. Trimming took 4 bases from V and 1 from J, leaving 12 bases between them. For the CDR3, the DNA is TGTGCCAGCAGCCTGACAACAGGGTCTGGGGCCAACGTCCTGACTTTC. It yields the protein CASSLTTGSGANVLTF.

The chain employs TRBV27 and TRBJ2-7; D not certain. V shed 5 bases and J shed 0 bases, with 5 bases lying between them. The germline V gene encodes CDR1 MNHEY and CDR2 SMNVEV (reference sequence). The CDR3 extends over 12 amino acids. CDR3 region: CASSPNSYEQYF. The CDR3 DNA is TGTGCCAGCAGTCCCAACTCCTACGAGCAGTACTTC.

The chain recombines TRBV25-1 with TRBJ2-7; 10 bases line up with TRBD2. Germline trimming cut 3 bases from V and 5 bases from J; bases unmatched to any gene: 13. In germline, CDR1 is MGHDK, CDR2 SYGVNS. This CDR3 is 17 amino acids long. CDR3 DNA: TGTGCCAGCAGTGATGGGGACTTAAGCGGGAGGGCCAACGAGCAGTACTTC. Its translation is CASSDGDLSGRANEQYF.

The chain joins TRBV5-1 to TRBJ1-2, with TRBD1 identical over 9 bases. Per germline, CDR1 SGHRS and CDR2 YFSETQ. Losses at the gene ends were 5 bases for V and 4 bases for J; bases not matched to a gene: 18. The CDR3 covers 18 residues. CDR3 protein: CASRLHGRGQGPGYGYTF. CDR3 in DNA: TGCGCCAGCAGGCTCCACGGTAGGGGACAGGGACCTGGCTATGGCTACACCTTC.

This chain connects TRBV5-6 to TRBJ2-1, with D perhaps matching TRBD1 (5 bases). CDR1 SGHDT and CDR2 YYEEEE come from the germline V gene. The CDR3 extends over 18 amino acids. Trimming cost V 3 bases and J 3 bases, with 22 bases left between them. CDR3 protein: CASSSHRILIEIYNEQFF. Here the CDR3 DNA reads TGTGCCAGCAGCTCTCACAGGATCCTAATAGAAATCTACAATGAGCAGTTCTTC.

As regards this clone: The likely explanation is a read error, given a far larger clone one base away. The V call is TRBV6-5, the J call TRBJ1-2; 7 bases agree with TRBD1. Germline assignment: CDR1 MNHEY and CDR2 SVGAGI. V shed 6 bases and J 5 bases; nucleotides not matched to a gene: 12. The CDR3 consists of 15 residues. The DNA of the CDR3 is TGTGCCAGCAGATATTCCACCGGGACAGCATATGGCTACACCTTC. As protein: CASRYSTGTAYGYTF.

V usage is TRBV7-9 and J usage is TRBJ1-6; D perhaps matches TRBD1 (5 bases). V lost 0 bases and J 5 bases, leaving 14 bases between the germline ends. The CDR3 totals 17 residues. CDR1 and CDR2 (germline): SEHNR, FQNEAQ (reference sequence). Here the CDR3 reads CASSLAGARPDNSPLHF. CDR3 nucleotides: TGTGCCAGCAGCTTAGCAGGGGCGCGCCCAGATAATTCACCCCTCCACTTT.

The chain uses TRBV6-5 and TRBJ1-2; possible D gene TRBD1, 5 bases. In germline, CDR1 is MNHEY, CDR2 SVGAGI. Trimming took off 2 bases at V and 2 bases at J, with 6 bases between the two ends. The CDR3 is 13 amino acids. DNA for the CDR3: TGTGCCAGCAGTTACGACAGAAACTATGGCTACACCTTC. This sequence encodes CASSYDRNYGYTF.

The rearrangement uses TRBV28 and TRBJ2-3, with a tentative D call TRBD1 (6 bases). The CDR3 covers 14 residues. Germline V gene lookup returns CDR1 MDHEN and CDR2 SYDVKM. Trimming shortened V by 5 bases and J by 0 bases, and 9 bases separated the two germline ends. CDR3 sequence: CASSLGHSTDTQYF. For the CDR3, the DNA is TGTGCCAGCAGTCTGGGACACAGCACAGATACGCAGTATTTT. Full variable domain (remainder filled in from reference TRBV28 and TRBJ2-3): DVKVTQSSRYLVKRTGEKVFLECVQDMDHENMFWYRQDPGLGLRLIYFSYDVKMKEKGDIPEGYSVSREKKERFSLILESASTNQTSMYLCASSLGHSTDTQYFGPGTRLTVL.

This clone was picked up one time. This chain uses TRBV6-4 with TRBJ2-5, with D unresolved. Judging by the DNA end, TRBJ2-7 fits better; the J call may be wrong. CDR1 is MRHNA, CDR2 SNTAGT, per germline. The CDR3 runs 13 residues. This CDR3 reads CASSENPGYEQYF. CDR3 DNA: TGTGCCAGCAGCGAAAATCCCGGTTACGAGCAGTACTTC.

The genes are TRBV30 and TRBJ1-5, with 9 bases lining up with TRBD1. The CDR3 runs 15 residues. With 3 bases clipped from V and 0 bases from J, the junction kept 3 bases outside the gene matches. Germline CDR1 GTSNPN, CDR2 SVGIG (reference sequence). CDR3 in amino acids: CAWSGTGNSNQPQHF. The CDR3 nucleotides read TGTGCCTGGAGCGGGACAGGGAATAGCAATCAGCCCCAGCATTTT.

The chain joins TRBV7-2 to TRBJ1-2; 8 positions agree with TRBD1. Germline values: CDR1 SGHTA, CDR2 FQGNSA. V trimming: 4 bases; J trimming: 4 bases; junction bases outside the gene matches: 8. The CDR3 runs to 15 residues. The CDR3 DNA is TGTGCCAGCAGCTCCCTGGACAGGGTAATCTATGGCTACACCTTC. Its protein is CASSSLDRVIYGYTF.

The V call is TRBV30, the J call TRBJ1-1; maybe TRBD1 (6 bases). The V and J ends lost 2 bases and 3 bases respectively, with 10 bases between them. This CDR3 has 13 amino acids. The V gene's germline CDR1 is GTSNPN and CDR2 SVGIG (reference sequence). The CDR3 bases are TGTGCCTGGAGTTCACAGGGATACACTGAAGCTTTCTTT. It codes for CAWSSQGYTEAFF. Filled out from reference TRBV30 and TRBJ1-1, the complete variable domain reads SQTIHQWPATLVQPVGSPLSLECTVEGTSNPNLYWYRQAAGRGLQLLFYSVGIGQISSEVPQNLSASRPQDRQFILSSKKLLLSDSGFYLCAWSSQGYTEAFFGQGTRLTVV.

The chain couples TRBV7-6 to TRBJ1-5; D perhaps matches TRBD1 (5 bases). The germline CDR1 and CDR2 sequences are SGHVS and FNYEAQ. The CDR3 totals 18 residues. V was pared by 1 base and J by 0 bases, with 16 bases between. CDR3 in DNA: TGTGCCAGCAGCTTAGAATCGGCCCAGGGATTTAGCAATCAGCCCCAGCATTTT. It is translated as CASSLESAQGFSNQPQHF.

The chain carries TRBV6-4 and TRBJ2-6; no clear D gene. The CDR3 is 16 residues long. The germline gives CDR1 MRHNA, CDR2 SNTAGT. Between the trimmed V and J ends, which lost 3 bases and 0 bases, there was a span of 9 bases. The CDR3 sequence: CASSEDSFSGANVLTF. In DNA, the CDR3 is TGTGCCAGCAGTGAAGACTCCTTCTCTGGGGCCAACGTCCTGACTTTC.

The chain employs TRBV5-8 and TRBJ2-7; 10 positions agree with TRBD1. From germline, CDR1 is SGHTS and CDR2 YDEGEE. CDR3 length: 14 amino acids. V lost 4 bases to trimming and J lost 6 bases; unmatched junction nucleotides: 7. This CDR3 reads CASSPLTGGAEQYF. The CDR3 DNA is TGTGCCAGCAGCCCCCTGACAGGGGGCGCCGAGCAGTACTTC.

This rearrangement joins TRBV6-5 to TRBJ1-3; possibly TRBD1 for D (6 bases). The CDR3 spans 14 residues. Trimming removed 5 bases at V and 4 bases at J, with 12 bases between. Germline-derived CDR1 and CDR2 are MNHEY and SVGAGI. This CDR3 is CASSAPGTGNTIYF. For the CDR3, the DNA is TGTGCCAGCAGTGCCCCAGGGACAGGAAACACCATATATTTT.